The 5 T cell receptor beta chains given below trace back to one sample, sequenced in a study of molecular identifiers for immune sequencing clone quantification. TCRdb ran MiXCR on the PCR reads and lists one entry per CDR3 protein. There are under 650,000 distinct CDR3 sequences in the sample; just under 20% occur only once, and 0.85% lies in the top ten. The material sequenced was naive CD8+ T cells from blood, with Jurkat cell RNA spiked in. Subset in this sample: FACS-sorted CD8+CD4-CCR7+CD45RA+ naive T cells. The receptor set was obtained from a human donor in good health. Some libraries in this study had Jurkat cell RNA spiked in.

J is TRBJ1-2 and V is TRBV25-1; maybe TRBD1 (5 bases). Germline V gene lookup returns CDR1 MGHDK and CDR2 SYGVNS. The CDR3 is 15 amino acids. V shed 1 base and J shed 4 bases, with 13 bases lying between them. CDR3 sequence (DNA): TGTGCCAGCAGTGAATTGCAGGGAAGGTCCTATGGCTACACCTTC. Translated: CASSELQGRSYGYTF.

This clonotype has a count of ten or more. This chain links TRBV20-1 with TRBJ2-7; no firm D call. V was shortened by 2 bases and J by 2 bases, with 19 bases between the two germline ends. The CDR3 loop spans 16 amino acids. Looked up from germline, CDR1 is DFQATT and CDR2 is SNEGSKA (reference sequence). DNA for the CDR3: TGCAGTGCTAGACACACTCAAGGTGTCGCGGCCTACGAGCAGTACTTC. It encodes CSARHTQGVAAYEQYF.

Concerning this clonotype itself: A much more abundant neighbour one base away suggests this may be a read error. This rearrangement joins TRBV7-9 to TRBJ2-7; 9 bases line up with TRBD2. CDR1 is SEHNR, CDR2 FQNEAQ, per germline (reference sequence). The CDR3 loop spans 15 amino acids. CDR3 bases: TGTGCCAGCGGCTTAGAATCTAGCGGGAACTACGAGCAGTACTTC. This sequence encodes CASGLESSGNYEQYF.

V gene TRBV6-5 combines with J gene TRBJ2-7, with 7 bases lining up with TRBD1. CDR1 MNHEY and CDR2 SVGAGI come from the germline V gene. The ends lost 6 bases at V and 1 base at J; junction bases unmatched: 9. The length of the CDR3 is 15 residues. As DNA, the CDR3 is TGTGCCAGCAGACCCGACAGGGAATGGTCCTACGAGCAGTACTTC. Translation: CASRPDREWSYEQYF.

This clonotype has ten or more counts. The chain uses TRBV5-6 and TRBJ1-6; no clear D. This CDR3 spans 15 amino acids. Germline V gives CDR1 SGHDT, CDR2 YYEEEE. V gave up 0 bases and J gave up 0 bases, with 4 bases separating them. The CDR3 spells CASSLASSYNSPLHF. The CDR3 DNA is TGTGCCAGCAGCTTGGCGAGCTCCTATAATTCACCCCTCCACTTT.